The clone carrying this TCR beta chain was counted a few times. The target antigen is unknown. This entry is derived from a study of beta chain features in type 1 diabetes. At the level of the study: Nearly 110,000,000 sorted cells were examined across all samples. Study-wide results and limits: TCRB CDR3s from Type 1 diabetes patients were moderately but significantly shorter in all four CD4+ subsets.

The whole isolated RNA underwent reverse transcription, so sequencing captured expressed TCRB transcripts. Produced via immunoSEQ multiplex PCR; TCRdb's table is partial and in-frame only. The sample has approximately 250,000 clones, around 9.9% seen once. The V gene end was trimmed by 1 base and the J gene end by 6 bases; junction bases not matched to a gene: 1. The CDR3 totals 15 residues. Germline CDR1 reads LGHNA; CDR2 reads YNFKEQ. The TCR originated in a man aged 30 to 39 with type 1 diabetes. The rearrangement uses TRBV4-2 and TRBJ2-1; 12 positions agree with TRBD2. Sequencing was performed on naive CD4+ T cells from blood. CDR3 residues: CASSQASGGANEQFF. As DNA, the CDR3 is TGTGCCAGCAGCCAAGCTAGCGGGGGGGCCAATGAGCAGTTCTTC.